This T cell receptor (beta chain) was captured by sequencing in a study of Graves' ophthalmopathy and Graves' hyperthyroidism. Findings and caveats of the study: Progression of ophthalmopathy was predicted by the model with roughly 70% sensitivity and roughly 74% specificity. The blood repertoire also included most expanded thyroid clonotypes above 0.001 frequency.

Concerning this clonotype: The antigen is not known.

Looked up from germline, CDR1 is SGHVS and CDR2 is FQNEAQ. The ends lost 0 bases at V and 5 bases at J; junction bases unmatched: 8. This CDR3 is 17 amino acids long. The authors amplified TCR beta CDR3 regions, and they did so from RNA transcripts for repertoire sequencing. RT-PCR with HTBI primers came first, then second-round multiplex PCR. TCRdb fed the multiplex PCR reads into MiXCR, producing one record per CDR3 protein. The data contain over 150,000 distinct CDR3 sequences, more than 30% of them singletons. Those donors who had ophthalmopathy presented with moderate-to-severe activity, a CAS of ≥3, a NOSPECS of ≥4 and a duration under 3 months. Out of about 9.3 ml of fresh peripheral blood, PBMCs were obtained.

The sequence came from a woman between 35 and 50 years old with Graves' ophthalmopathy. This chain connects TRBV7-8 to TRBJ2-5; 11 bases line up with TRBD2. The sequenced sample was peripheral blood. CDR3 sequence reads: CASSLAVTSGAQETQYF. The CDR3 DNA reads as TGTGCCAGCAGCTTAGCTGTGACTAGCGGGGCCCAGGAGACCCAGTACTTC.